Each of the 20 T cell receptor beta chains below was sequenced from the same sample in a study of cytomegalovirus exposure and HLA in healthy donors. Profiled with immunoSEQ multiplex PCR; TCRdb holds only in-frame clones, not every one. The repertoire holds approximately 200,000 clones, around 80% seen once, with over 10% in the top ten. Sequences were obtained from PBMCs. The receptors stem from a woman in her twenties or thirties in good health and CMV-seropositive.

This clone showed up just once. V is TRBV19 and J is TRBJ1-4; D gene unclear. V gave up 5 bases and J gave up 5 bases, with 15 bases separating them. CDR3 length: 15 residues. CDR1 and CDR2 from the germline V gene are LNHDA and SQIVND (reference sequence). CDR3 region: CASSRSAHPNEKLFF. CDR3 sequence (DNA): TGTGCCAGTAGTCGGAGTGCGCACCCGAATGAAAAACTGTTTTTT. Combining the CDR3 with reference TRBV19 and TRBJ1-4 gives the whole variable domain DGGITQSPKYLFRKEGQNVTLSCEQNLNHDAMYWYRQDPGQGLRLIYYSQIVNDFQKGDIAEGYSVSREKKESFPLTVTSAQKNPTAFYLCASSRSAHPNEKLFFGSGTQLSVL.

The J gene is TRBJ1-1, the V gene TRBV9, with TRBD1 matching 7 bases. Trimming at V came to 4 bases and at J to 4 bases, leaving 13 bases not matched to a gene. The CDR3 runs 16 residues. Germline CDR1 and CDR2: SGDLS and YYNGEE. The CDR3 DNA reads as TGTGCCAGCAGCCCCCCGTACAGGGGTTTGAGCACTGAAGCTTTCTTT. Encoded protein: CASSPPYRGLSTEAFF. The entire variable domain, with the rest obtained from reference TRBV9 and TRBJ1-1, is as follows: DSGVTQTPKHLITATGQRVTLRCSPRSGDLSVYWYQQSLDQGLQFLIQYYNGEERAKGNILERFSAQQFPDLHSELNLSSLELGDSALYFCASSPPYRGLSTEAFFGQGTRLTVV.

A few counts support this clone. This sequence joins TRBV28 and TRBJ2-5; 11 positions agree with TRBD2. After removal of 10 bases from V and 5 bases from J, the junction contained 12 bases not matched to a gene. The CDR3 is made up of 15 amino acids. Germline CDR1 and CDR2: MDHEN and SYDVKM. Here the CDR3 reads CATRLAGNVVETQYF. CDR3 bases: TGTGCCACGAGACTAGCGGGAAATGTAGTTGAGACCCAGTACTTC.

The chain is built from TRBV14 and TRBJ2-7; 9 bases map to TRBD1. The CDR3 consists of 15 residues. Trimming cost V 5 bases and J 7 bases; bases outside gene matches: 12. The V gene's germline CDR1 is SGHDN and CDR2 FVKESK. DNA of the CDR3: TGTGCCAGCAGCGTCCGGGACAGGGCTAAGGGGGAGCAGTACTTC. It yields the protein CASSVRDRAKGEQYF.

The rearrangement uses TRBV6-4 and TRBJ2-2; 7 nucleotides line up with TRBD2. Germline CDR1 reads MRHNA; CDR2 reads SNTAGT. This CDR3 is 15 amino acids long. V was clipped by 5 bases and J by 6 bases; unmatched bases: 9. The CDR3 DNA follows: TGTGCCAGCAGTATCGAGGGAGGGCCGGCCGGGGAGCTGTTTTTT. Its translation: CASSIEGGPAGELFF.

The chain recombines TRBV18 with TRBJ1-2; 8 positions agree with TRBD1. This CDR3 contains 15 residues. V lost 4 bases, J lost 1 base, and 5 bases stayed unmatched. The germline CDR1 and CDR2 sequences are KGHSH and LQKENI. The CDR3 DNA is TGTGCCAGCTCACTGGGACAGGAGTTTAACTATGGCTACACCTTC. Translation: CASSLGQEFNYGYTF.

CDR3 DNA sequence: TGTGCCAGCAGCTTACTCAACAGGGGGCGGTCGAATGAGCAGTTCTTC. Protein sequence: CASSLLNRGRSNEQFF. This sequence joins TRBV5-4 and TRBJ2-1; TRBD1 aligns across 9 bases. This CDR3 has 16 amino acids. Trimming at V came to 2 bases and at J to 7 bases, leaving 10 bases not matched to a gene. Germline V gene sequence: CDR1 SGHNT, CDR2 YYREEE (reference sequence). The variable domain in full, with the rest retrieved from reference TRBV5-4 and TRBJ2-1, is ETGVTQSPTHLIKTRGQQVTLRCSSQSGHNTVSWYQQALGQGPQFIFQYYREEENGRGNFPPRFSGLQFPNYSSELNVNALELDDSALYLCASSLLNRGRSNEQFFGPGTRLTVL.

The chain carries TRBV5-4 and TRBJ2-1; no clear D gene. Germline V CDR1 and CDR2: SGHNT, YYREEE (reference sequence). The CDR3 length is 14 residues. V was shortened by 0 bases and J by 5 bases, with 9 bases between the two germline ends. CDR3 protein: CASSLAPQNNEQFF. The DNA of the CDR3 is TGTGCCAGCAGCTTGGCTCCACAGAACAATGAGCAGTTCTTC.

The genes are TRBV7-3 and TRBJ2-1; D might be TRBD2 (6 bases). From germline, CDR1 is SGHTA and CDR2 FQGTGA. This CDR3 contains 15 residues. The V end lost 1 base, the J end lost 8 bases, and 15 bases lay between the germline ends. The CDR3 region has the DNA TGTGCCAGCAGCTTAAATCTAGCTGGCGGGGATGAGCAGTTCTTC. Protein sequence: CASSLNLAGGDEQFF.

This chain joins TRBV2 and TRBJ1-2; TRBD1 is a possible D gene (6 bases). Germline CDR1 is SNHLY and CDR2 is FYNNEI. V was clipped by 6 bases and J by 2 bases, with 13 bases between them. The length of the CDR3 is 14 residues. The CDR3 region is CASSQNGQNYGYTF. As DNA, the CDR3 is TGTGCCAGCAGCCAGAACGGACAGAACTATGGCTACACCTTC.

In regard to this clone: This specimen includes other DNA sequences encoding the same CDR3. This chain uses TRBV29-1 with TRBJ2-5, with a tentative D call TRBD2 (5 bases). Germline lookup yields CDR1 SQVTM and CDR2 ANQGSEA. There are 13 residues in the CDR3. V shed 4 bases and J shed 2 bases, with 11 bases lying between them. The DNA of the CDR3 is TGCAGCGTTGGGGCAGGCGGGCAAGAGACCCAGTACTTC. Protein product: CSVGAGGQETQYF. Variable domain in full (rest from reference TRBV29-1 and TRBJ2-5): SAVISQKPSRDICQRGTSLTIQCQVDSQVTMMFWYRQQPGQSLTLIATANQGSEATYESGFVIDKFPISRPNLTFSTLTVSNMSPEDSSIYLCSVGAGGQETQYFGPGTRLLVL.

The chain is built from TRBV9 and TRBJ2-7; a weak D match, TRBD1 (5 bases). This CDR3 spans 14 amino acids. The V gene's germline CDR1 is SGDLS and CDR2 YYNGEE. V shed 0 bases and J shed 5 bases, with 12 bases lying between them. The CDR3 loop reads CASSVASGFDEQYF. CDR3 nucleotides: TGTGCCAGCAGCGTAGCTTCAGGGTTCGACGAGCAGTACTTC. The full variable domain, completed using reference TRBV9 and TRBJ2-7, is DSGVTQTPKHLITATGQRVTLRCSPRSGDLSVYWYQQSLDQGLQFLIQYYNGEERAKGNILERFSAQQFPDLHSELNLSSLELGDSALYFCASSVASGFDEQYFGPGTRLTVT.

The rearrangement uses TRBV10-2 and TRBJ1-2; maybe TRBD1 (6 bases). V was shortened by 2 bases and J by 3 bases, with 13 bases between the two germline ends. In germline, CDR1 is WSHSY, CDR2 SAAADI. The CDR3 spans 15 residues. The CDR3 sequence is CASSEPRGGDYGYTF. The CDR3 region has the DNA TGCGCCAGCAGTGAGCCCCGGGGGGGCGACTATGGCTACACCTTC.

This chain uses TRBV7-8 with TRBJ2-7; possible D gene TRBD1, 6 bases. Germline CDR1 and CDR2: SGHVS and FQNEAQ. The CDR3 is 15 amino acids. V was trimmed by 3 bases and J by 3 bases, leaving 15 bases between them. CDR3 loop: CASSFYLRDNYEQYF. The DNA of the CDR3 is TGTGCCAGCAGCTTCTATTTACGGGACAACTACGAGCAGTACTTC.

The V gene is TRBV25-1, the J gene TRBJ2-1, with a tentative D call TRBD1 (5 bases). CDR1 and CDR2 (germline): MGHDK, SYGVNS. The CDR3 is 15 amino acids. The ends were cut back, 4 bases at V and 7 bases at J, with 17 bases in the middle. CDR3 sequence reads: CASSAPLGARNEQFF. The CDR3 DNA reads TGTGCCAGCAGTGCCCCCCTTGGGGCGCGGAATGAGCAGTTCTTC.

The J gene is TRBJ2-7, the V gene TRBV28; 7 bases agree with TRBD1. CDR1 is MDHEN, CDR2 SYDVKM, per germline. This CDR3 region has 14 residues. The V segment lost 8 bases and the J segment 1 base; nucleotides outside the gene matches: 8. CDR3 nucleotides: TGTGCCAGCGGCCCGATGGGACAGTCCTACGAGCAGTACTTC. It translates to CASGPMGQSYEQYF. Based on the CDR3 plus reference TRBV28 and TRBJ2-7, the full variable domain is DVKVTQSSRYLVKRTGEKVFLECVQDMDHENMFWYRQDPGLGLRLIYFSYDVKMKEKGDIPEGYSVSREKKERFSLILESASTNQTSMYLCASGPMGQSYEQYFGPGTRLTVT.

This chain connects TRBV5-6 to TRBJ2-2; possible D gene TRBD2, 6 bases. V was cut by 4 bases and J by 7 bases, with 26 bases left in between. The CDR3 covers 18 residues. CDR1 and CDR2 from the germline V gene are SGHDT and YYEEEE. CDR3 nucleotides: TGTGCCAGCAGCCCGAGACCGGGACCGGGAGATCTGTACGGGGAGCTGTTTTTT. Translated, it gives CASSPRPGPGDLYGELFF.

V is TRBV7-9 and J is TRBJ2-7, with D perhaps TRBD1 (6 bases). Trimming removed 6 bases at V and 7 bases at J, with 16 bases between. From germline, CDR1 is SEHNR and CDR2 FQNEAQ (reference sequence). The CDR3 extends over 13 amino acids. The CDR3 loop is CASRQQGFLEQYF. The CDR3 nucleotides read TGTGCCAGCAGACAACAGGGATTCTTAGAGCAGTACTTC.

The chain uses TRBV4-1 and TRBJ2-1; TRBD1 might be the D (5 bases). Germline V gene data show CDR1 as MGHRA and CDR2 as YSYEKL. Trimming removed 4 bases at V and 6 bases at J, with 19 bases between. The CDR3 is 16 amino acids. The CDR3 bases are TGCGCCAGCAGCCCGACAATAGGGGCAGTACCCAATGAGCAGTTCTTC. It codes for CASSPTIGAVPNEQFF.

The V call is TRBV18, the J call TRBJ1-5; 11 positions match TRBD1. J gave up 6 bases and V 3 bases, and 1 base lay outside the gene matches. The CDR3 length is 14 residues. Germline CDR1 KGHSH, CDR2 LQKENI. CDR3 sequence reads: CASSPDRGPQPQHF. In DNA, the CDR3 is TGTGCCAGCTCACCGGACAGGGGGCCTCAGCCCCAGCATTTT.